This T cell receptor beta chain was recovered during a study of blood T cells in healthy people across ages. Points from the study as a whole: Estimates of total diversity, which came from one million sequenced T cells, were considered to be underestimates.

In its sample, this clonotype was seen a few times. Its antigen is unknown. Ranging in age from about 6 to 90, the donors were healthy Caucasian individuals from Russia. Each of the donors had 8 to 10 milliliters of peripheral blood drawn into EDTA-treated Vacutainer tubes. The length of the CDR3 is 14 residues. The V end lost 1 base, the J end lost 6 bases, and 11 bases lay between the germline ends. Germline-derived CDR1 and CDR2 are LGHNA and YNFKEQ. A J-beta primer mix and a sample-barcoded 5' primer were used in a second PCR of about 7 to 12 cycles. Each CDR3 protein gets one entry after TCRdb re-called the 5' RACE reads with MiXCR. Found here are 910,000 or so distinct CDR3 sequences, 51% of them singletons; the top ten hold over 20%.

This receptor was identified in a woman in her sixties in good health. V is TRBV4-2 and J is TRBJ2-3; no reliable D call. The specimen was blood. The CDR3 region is CASSQARWTDTQYF. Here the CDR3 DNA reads TGTGCCAGCAGCCAAGCCCGGTGGACGGATACGCAGTATTTT.